The present entry profiles one T cell receptor beta chain with its context. TCRdb's copy holds only in-frame clones and misses some; the assay was immunoSEQ multiplex PCR. The table shows about 180,000 clones, with just over 90% occurring only once. Germline V gene lookup returns CDR1 LNHDA and CDR2 SQIVND (reference sequence). The CDR3 runs to 16 residues. Unmatched junction bases numbered 8, after V lost 1 base and J lost 4 bases. The sample comes from a study of control samples from healthy donors and cancer patients. This sequence was found in a man aged 25-45 years in good health. This chain connects TRBV19 to TRBJ1-2; TRBD1 matches 8 bases. What was sequenced was blood. CDR3 amino acids: CASSIGPGQGPYGYTF. The CDR3 DNA reads as TGTGCCAGTAGTATAGGCCCCGGACAGGGACCCTATGGCTACACCTTC.